These T cell receptor beta chains were read from a single sample in a study of T cells in Graves' hyperthyroidism and ophthalmopathy. Each CDR3 protein gets one entry after TCRdb re-called the multiplex PCR reads with MiXCR. The data hold fewer than 650,000 distinct CDR3 sequences, with roughly 14% observed a single time. The sequenced material came from blood. Source of these receptors: a woman aged 25 to 39 with Graves' hyperthyroidism that later progressed to Graves' ophthalmopathy. The CDR3 runs from the conserved cysteine through the conserved F or W. A D gene is named only where the DNA matches it firmly. Clone size is not always given. Where it is, it says once, few, many or a class for expanded clones.

TRBJ2-1 | TRBV11-2 | many | - | TGTGCCAGCAGCTTAAGTAACTACAATGAGCAGTTCTTC | CASSLSNYNEQFF
TRBJ2-3 | TRBV3-1 | many | - | TGTGCCAGCAGCACCACACATCCTAACAGGGACACGCAGTATTTT | CASSTTHPNRDTQYF
TRBJ2-7 | TRBV11-3 | many | - | TGTGCCAGCAGCCTACCGAACTACGAGCAGTACTTC | CASSLPNYEQYF
TRBJ2-1 | TRBV20-1 | many | TRBD2 | TGCAGTGCGCAAACTAGCGGGAGAACGGTGGGTGAGCAGTTCTTC | CSAQTSGRTVGEQFF
TRBJ2-7 | TRBV18 | few | TRBD2 | TGTGCCAGCTCACCAAAACTAGCGGGGGCTTCCTACGAGCAGTACTTC | CASSPKLAGASYEQYF
TRBJ1-1 | TRBV12-3/TRBV12-4 | many | TRBD1 | TGTGCCAGCAGGACTAGACAGGGGGCGGACACTGAAGCTTTCTTT | CASRTRQGADTEAFF
TRBJ2-3 | TRBV20-1 | once | TRBD2 | TGCAGTGCTAGAGCCCTACTAGCGGCTAGCACAGATACGCAGTATTTT | CSARALLAASTDTQYF
TRBJ2-1 | TRBV5-6 | - | - | TGTGCCAGCAGCTTCCGTGGGGTGGTCCTAGGCGATGAGCAGTTCTTC | CASSFRGVVLGDEQFF
TRBJ2-7 | TRBV6-1 | few | - | TGTGCCACCGGGGCATCCCACACCTACGAGCAGTACTTC | CATGASHTYEQYF
TRBJ2-7 | TRBV28 | few | TRBD1 | TGTGCCAGCAGTAGAATAGGGGGCAGGTACGAGCAGTACTTC | CASSRIGGRYEQYF
TRBJ2-7 | TRBV29-1 | - | - | TGTGCGGGGGCGGGAGAAGGCGAGCAGTACTTC | CAGAGEGEQYF
TRBJ2-7 | TRBV20-1 | many | - | TGCAGTGCTAGGGTCGGACTTCATAATACCTACGAGCAGTACTTC | CSARVGLHNTYEQYF
TRBJ2-7 | TRBV25-1 | - | - | TGTGCCAGCAGTGAATATAAGATTTTCTCCGACAGCGAGCAGTACTTC | CASSEYKIFSDSEQYF
TRBJ2-1 | TRBV7-9 | many | TRBD2 | TGTGCCAGCAGCTTAGCACTAGCGGGAGGTACTGAGCAGTTCTTC | CASSLALAGGTEQFF
TRBJ1-2 | TRBV5-1 | few | - | TGCGCCAGCAGTTCCGAAGCGGACTATGGCTACACCTTC | CASSSEADYGYTF
TRBJ2-2 | TRBV6-4 | many | - | TGTGCCAGCAGTGACTCGGACGAGGCCGGGGAGCTGTTTTTT | CASSDSDEAGELFF
TRBJ1-3 | TRBV20-1 | few | - | TGCAGTGCACAGTATGCCATTCTACGGGAGCACTCTGGAAACACCATATATTTT | CSAQYAILREHSGNTIYF
TRBJ1-5 | TRBV6-2/TRBV6-3 | many | - | TGTGCCAGCAGTTACCCCCAGCCCCAGCATTTT | CASSYPQPQHF
TRBJ1-1 | TRBV12-3/TRBV12-4 | many | TRBD1 | TGTGCCAGCGGCACTCAGGGGGGGGATGAAGCTTTCTTT | CASGTQGGDEAFF
TRBJ2-2 | TRBV4-1 | - | - | TGCGCCAGCAGCCGAACTTTCCAGGGGTCGGTCGGGGAGCTGTTTTTT | CASSRTFQGSVGELFF
TRBJ2-1 | TRBV28 | many | TRBD1 | TGTGCCAGCACCGCCGGGACAGGGCGAAATGAGCAGTTCTTC | CASTAGTGRNEQFF
TRBJ1-2 | TRBV12-3/TRBV12-4 | many | - | TGTGCCAGCAGTTGGGAGAACGGCTACACCTTC | CASSWENGYTF
TRBJ2-5 | TRBV5-6 | few | - | TGTGCCAGCAGCCTGGACAGCGAATTACAAGAGACCCAGTACTTC | CASSLDSELQETQYF
TRBJ2-3 | TRBV12-3/TRBV12-4 | many | - | TGTGCCAGCACGCAGCCGCAGAAGGATACGCAGTATTTT | CASTQPQKDTQYF
TRBJ1-1 | TRBV5-1 | few | - | TGCGCCAGCAGCTTGGGGACAGCCGGGGCCACTGAAGCTTTCTTT | CASSLGTAGATEAFF
TRBJ1-4 | TRBV24-1 | many | - | TGTGCCACCAGTGATTTCCAGGGGAAAAAACTGTTTTTT | CATSDFQGKKLFF
TRBJ1-5 | TRBV6-2/TRBV6-3 | few | - | TGTGCCAGCAGTTCAGGTTTACATCAGCCCCAGCATTTT | CASSSGLHQPQHF
TRBJ2-1 | TRBV20-1 | many | TRBD2 | TGCAGTGCTAGAGATTTTTCGGGACTAGCGGCACCCTCCTACAATGAGCAGTTCTTC | CSARDFSGLAAPSYNEQFF
TRBJ1-1 | TRBV28 | many | TRBD1 | TGTGCCAGCAGTTCAAGGACAGGGGCGTCTTTCTTT | CASSSRTGASFF
TRBJ1-2 | TRBV12-3/TRBV12-4 | many | - | TGTGCCAGCAGTTTAGAGGTGGGGGCAAACTATGGCTACACCTTC | CASSLEVGANYGYTF
TRBJ2-5 | TRBV27 | many | TRBD2 | TGTGCCAGCAGAGGTCGACTAGCGGGGCAAGAGACCCAGTACTTC | CASRGRLAGQETQYF
TRBJ2-7 | TRBV5-4 | few | - | TGTGCCAGCAGCTTCCCCGGACTCGCCTACGAGCAGTACTTC | CASSFPGLAYEQYF
TRBJ1-1 | TRBV3-1 | many | TRBD1 | TGTGCCAGCAGCCAAGTTTCAGGGGGAACTGAAGCTTTCTTT | CASSQVSGGTEAFF
TRBJ2-7 | TRBV4-1 | many | - | TGCGCCAGCAGCCAAGAAGCCAGAGACGAGCAGTACTTC | CASSQEARDEQYF
TRBJ2-3 | TRBV20-1 | many | - | TGCAGTGCTAGGACAGGCACAGATACGCAGTATTTT | CSARTGTDTQYF
TRBJ2-7 | TRBV6-1 | many | TRBD2 | TGTGCCAGCAGTTATAACGGGCGGCGGGAGGCATCCTACGAGCAGTACTTC | CASSYNGRREASYEQYF
TRBJ2-7 | TRBV12-3/TRBV12-4 | many | - | TGTGCCAGCATCCAAAATGGGGCCCACGAGCAGTACTTC | CASIQNGAHEQYF
TRBJ2-5 | TRBV20-1 | many | TRBD2 | TGCAGTGCTGAAGGAGCGGGAGGTCCCATACAAGAGACCCAGTACTTC | CSAEGAGGPIQETQYF
TRBJ2-5 | TRBV20-1 | many | TRBD2 | TGCAGTGCTAGACTCCCCCGGACTAGCGGGAGGGCCTCGGGAGAGACCCAGTACTTC | CSARLPRTSGRASGETQYF
TRBJ2-1 | TRBV7-3 | - | TRBD2 | TGCGCCAGCAGCCACGCCGGACTAGCGAACGAGCAGTTCTTC | CASSHAGLANEQFF
TRBJ1-1 | TRBV12-3/TRBV12-4 | - | TRBD1 | TGTGCCAGCAGCAGGGGGCAGACTGAAGCTTTCTTT | CASSRGQTEAFF
TRBJ2-1 | TRBV3-1 | many | TRBD2 | TGTGCCAGCAGCCAAGATGGCGGGAGGACCTACAATGAGCAGTTCTTC | CASSQDGGRTYNEQFF
TRBJ2-7 | TRBV10-3 | - | - | TGTGCCATCAGTGAGGGCGGGCGATACGAGCAGTACTTC | CAISEGGRYEQYF
TRBJ2-1 | TRBV2 | many | - | TGTGCCAGCAGTGATCCCGGTAAAGATGAGCAGTTCTTC | CASSDPGKDEQFF